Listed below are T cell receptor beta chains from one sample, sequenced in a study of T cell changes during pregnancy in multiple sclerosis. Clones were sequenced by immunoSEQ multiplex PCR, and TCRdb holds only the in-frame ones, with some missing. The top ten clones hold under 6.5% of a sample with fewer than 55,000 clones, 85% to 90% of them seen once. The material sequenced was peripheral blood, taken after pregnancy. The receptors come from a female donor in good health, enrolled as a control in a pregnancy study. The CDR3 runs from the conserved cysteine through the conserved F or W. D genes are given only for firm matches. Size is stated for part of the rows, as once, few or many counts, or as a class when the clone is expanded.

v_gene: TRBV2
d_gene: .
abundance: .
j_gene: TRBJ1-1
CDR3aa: CASRPKILGEAFF
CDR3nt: TGTGCCAGCAGACCCAAGATCCTCGGTGAAGCTTTCTTT

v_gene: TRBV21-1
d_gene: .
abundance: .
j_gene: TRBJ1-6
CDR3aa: CASSKVSRGSYNSPLHF
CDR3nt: TGTGCCAGCAGCAAAGTATCCAGGGGGTCCTATAATTCACCCCTCCACTTT

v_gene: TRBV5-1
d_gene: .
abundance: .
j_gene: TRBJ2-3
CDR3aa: CASSLGGSTDTQYF
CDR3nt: TGCGCCAGCAGCTTAGGCGGGAGCACAGATACGCAGTATTTT

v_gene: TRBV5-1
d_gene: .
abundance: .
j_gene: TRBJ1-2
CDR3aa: CASSSSGGAEGYTF
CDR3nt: TGCGCCAGCAGCTCCTCTGGGGGGGCGGAGGGCTACACCTTC

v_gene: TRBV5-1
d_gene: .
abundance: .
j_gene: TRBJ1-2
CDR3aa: CASSSGTRGDLYGYTF
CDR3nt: TGCGCCAGCAGCTCCGGGACACGGGGGGACTTATATGGCTACACCTTC

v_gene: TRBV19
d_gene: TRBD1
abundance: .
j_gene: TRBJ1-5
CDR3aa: CASSIVRGIGGNQPQHF
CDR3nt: TGTGCCAGTAGTATAGTCAGGGGGATAGGTGGCAATCAGCCCCAGCATTTT

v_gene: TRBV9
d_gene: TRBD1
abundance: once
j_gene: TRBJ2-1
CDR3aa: CASTREGARNEQFF
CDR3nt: TGTGCCAGCACCCGCGAGGGGGCGAGGAATGAGCAGTTCTTC

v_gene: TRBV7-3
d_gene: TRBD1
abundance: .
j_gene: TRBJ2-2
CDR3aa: CASSWDRDTGELFF
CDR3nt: TGTGCCAGCAGCTGGGACAGGGACACCGGGGAGCTGTTTTTT

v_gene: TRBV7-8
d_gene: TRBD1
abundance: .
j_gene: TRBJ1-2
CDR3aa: CASSLARTGRSSYGYTF
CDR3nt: TGTGCCAGCAGCTTAGCGAGGACAGGGCGCTCGTCCTATGGCTACACCTTC

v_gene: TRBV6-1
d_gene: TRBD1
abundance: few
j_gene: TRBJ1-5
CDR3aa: CASRTGQGLNQPQHF
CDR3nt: TGTGCCAGCAGGACGGGACAGGGGTTGAATCAGCCCCAGCATTTT

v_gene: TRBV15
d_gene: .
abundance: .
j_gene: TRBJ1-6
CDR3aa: CATSLDSNSPLHF
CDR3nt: TGTGCCACCAGCCTTGACAGCAATTCACCCCTCCACTTT

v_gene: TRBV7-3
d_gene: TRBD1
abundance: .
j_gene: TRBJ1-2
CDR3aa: CASSPGQGSNYGYTF
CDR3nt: TGTGCCAGCAGCCCCGGACAGGGGTCTAACTATGGCTACACCTTC

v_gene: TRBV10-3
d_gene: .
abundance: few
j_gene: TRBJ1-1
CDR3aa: CAISESTLGRMNTEAFF
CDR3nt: TGTGCCATCAGTGAGTCGACTCTGGGGCGTATGAACACTGAAGCTTTCTTT

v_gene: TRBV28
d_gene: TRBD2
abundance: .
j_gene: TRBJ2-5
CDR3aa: CASSFGTRRGETQYF
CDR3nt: TGTGCCAGCAGTTTCGGGACTAGGAGAGGGGAGACCCAGTACTTC

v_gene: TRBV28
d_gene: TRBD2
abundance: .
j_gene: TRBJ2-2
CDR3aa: CASSFLWTSGNTGELFF
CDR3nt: TGTGCCAGCAGTTTCCTTTGGACTAGCGGGAACACCGGGGAGCTGTTTTTT

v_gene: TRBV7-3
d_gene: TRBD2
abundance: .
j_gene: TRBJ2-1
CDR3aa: CASSSGGTSMQFF
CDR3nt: TGTGCCAGCAGCTCCGGGGGGACTAGTATGCAGTTCTTC

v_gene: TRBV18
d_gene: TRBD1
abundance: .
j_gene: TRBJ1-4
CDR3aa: CASSNDRDEKLFF
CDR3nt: TGTGCCAGCTCCAACGACAGGGATGAAAAACTGTTTTTT

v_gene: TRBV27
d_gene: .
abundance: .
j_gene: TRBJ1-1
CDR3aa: CASTLLGRDTEAFF
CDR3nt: TGTGCCAGCACCCTACTAGGTAGGGACACTGAAGCTTTCTTT

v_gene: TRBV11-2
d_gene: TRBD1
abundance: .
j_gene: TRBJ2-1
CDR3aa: CASSLGDRDNEQFF
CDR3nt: TGTGCCAGCAGCTTAGGGGACAGAGACAATGAGCAGTTCTTC

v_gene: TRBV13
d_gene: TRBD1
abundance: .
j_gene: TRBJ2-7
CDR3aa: CASSNRGYEQYF
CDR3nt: TGTGCCAGCAGCAACAGGGGATACGAGCAGTACTTC

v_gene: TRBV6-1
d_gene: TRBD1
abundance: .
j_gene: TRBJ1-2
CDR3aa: CASSSPLGQPYGYTF
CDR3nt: TGTGCCAGCAGTTCTCCCCTGGGACAGCCCTATGGCTACACCTTC

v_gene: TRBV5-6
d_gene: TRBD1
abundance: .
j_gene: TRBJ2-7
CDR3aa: CASSVGQSSYEQYF
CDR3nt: TGTGCCAGCAGCGTGGGACAGAGCTCCTACGAGCAGTACTTC

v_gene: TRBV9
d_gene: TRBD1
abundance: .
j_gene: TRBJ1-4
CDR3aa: CASSVGGAGGVPTNEKLFF
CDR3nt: TGTGCCAGCAGCGTAGGGGGGGCAGGGGGCGTCCCAACTAATGAAAAACTGTTTTTT

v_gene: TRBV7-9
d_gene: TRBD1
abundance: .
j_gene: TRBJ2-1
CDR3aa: CASSTDRARRVEQFF
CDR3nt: TGTGCCAGCAGCACGGACAGGGCTCGTAGGGTTGAGCAGTTCTTC

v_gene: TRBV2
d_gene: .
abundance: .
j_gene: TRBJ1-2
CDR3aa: CASSDPTSYGYTF
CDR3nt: TGTGCCAGCAGTGACCCCACAAGCTATGGCTACACCTTC

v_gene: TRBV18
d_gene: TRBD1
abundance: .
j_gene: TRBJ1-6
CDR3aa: CASSPGTGTHSPLHF
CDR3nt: TGTGCCAGCTCACCCGGGACAGGGACCCATTCACCCCTCCACTTT